This passage covers 32 T cell receptor beta chains from one sample sequenced in a study of blood T cell repertoires in COVID-19. Assay used: immunoSEQ multiplex PCR; TCRdb lists only in-frame clones, some missing. The sample includes 500,000 to 600,000 clones, less than 90% of them seen just once. Sequencing input: peripheral blood. Source of these receptors: a woman aged 50 to 60 with COVID-19, enrolled during active disease.

This sequence joins TRBV30 and TRBJ2-7, with 8 bases fitting TRBD2. The trim removed 4 bases at V and 3 bases at J, leaving 8 bases unmatched. The CDR3 has 14 amino acids. Germline CDR1 and CDR2: GTSNPN and SVGIG (reference sequence). CDR3 nucleotides: TGTGCCTGGAAGGAGAGTAGCGGGGTCTACGAGCAGTACTTC. Protein sequence: CAWKESSGVYEQYF.

The chain recombines TRBV7-9 with TRBJ2-7; possible D gene TRBD2, 6 bases. The CDR3 extends over 16 amino acids. Per the germline V gene, CDR1 is SEHNR and CDR2 is FQNEAQ (reference sequence). Trimming stripped 2 bases from V and 6 bases from J, with 20 bases between. The CDR3 protein is CASSLSLGTAGFEQYF. CDR3 DNA sequence: TGTGCCAGCAGCTTATCGCTAGGGACCGCGGGGTTCGAGCAGTACTTC.

This chain links TRBV28 with TRBJ1-5; tentatively, D is TRBD1 (6 bases). The CDR3 runs 15 residues. CDR1 and CDR2 from the germline V gene are MDHEN and SYDVKM. Trimming pared 6 bases from V and 1 base from J, leaving 13 bases between. The CDR3 here is CASSNIGQSNQPQHF. CDR3 DNA: TGTGCCAGCAGCAACATAGGACAGAGCAATCAGCCCCAGCATTTT.

V usage is TRBV6-2 or TRBV6-3 and J usage is TRBJ1-5; D unclear. Germline lookup yields CDR1 MNHEY and CDR2 SVGEGT. The CDR3 length is 16 residues. The V and J ends lost 1 base and 1 base respectively, with 11 bases between them. The CDR3 sequence: CASSYLSSGSNQPQHF. In nucleotides, the CDR3 is TGTGCCAGCAGTTACTTGTCCTCTGGCAGCAATCAGCCCCAGCATTTT.

This chain links TRBV9 with TRBJ2-3; D is unresolved. CDR1 and CDR2 from the germline V gene are SGDLS and YYNGEE. This CDR3 region has 16 residues. V was trimmed by 3 bases and J by 0 bases, leaving 14 bases between them. CDR3 sequence: CASSAGSASSTDTQYF. CDR3 nucleotides: TGTGCCAGCAGCGCAGGATCAGCCTCTAGCACAGATACGCAGTATTTT.

This chain joins TRBV2 and TRBJ1-1; 7 bases line up with TRBD1. Germline trimming cut 8 bases from V and 5 bases from J; bases unmatched to any gene: 11. Per germline, CDR1 SNHLY and CDR2 FYNNEI. CDR3 length: 14 residues. In DNA form, the CDR3 reads TGTGCCAGCCATACATTTCAGGGGGGAACTGAAGCTTTCTTT. The encoded protein is CASHTFQGGTEAFF.

The rearrangement links TRBV7-2 to TRBJ2-7, with D possibly being TRBD2 (5 bases). Trimming removed 5 bases at V and 2 bases at J, with 19 bases between. CDR3 length: 16 residues. CDR1 is SGHTA and CDR2 is FQGNSA in the germline V gene. CDR3 protein: CASSRTALASPYEQYF. The CDR3 DNA reads as TGTGCCAGCAGCAGAACGGCGCTAGCCTCCCCCTACGAGCAGTACTTC.

Turning to this clone: This sample includes further DNA sequences coding for the same CDR3. V usage is TRBV5-1 and J usage is TRBJ2-7; 9 bases map to TRBD1. V lost 3 bases, J lost 2 bases, and 3 bases stayed unmatched. Per the germline V gene, CDR1 is SGHRS and CDR2 is YFSETQ. CDR3 length: 14 residues. The CDR3 here is CASSSRQGAYEQYF. CDR3 in DNA: TGCGCCAGCAGCTCCCGACAGGGGGCCTACGAGCAGTACTTC.

This clone was seen just once. The V and J genes are TRBV5-6 and TRBJ1-1; no definite D call. The CDR3 has 12 residues. Trimming took 4 bases from V and 6 from J, leaving 10 bases between them. CDR1 and CDR2 from the germline V gene are SGHDT and YYEEEE. CDR3 DNA: TGTGCCAGCAGCCAGGCAACGGCTGAAGCTTTCTTT. Translation gives CASSQATAEAFF.

The chain carries TRBV2 and TRBJ2-7; a possible D gene is TRBD1 (6 bases). From germline, CDR1 is SNHLY and CDR2 FYNNEI. The CDR3 is 14 amino acids. With 5 bases removed from V and 2 bases from J, the gap between germline ends came to 13 bases. CDR3 region: CASSSTGMAYEQYF. The CDR3 region has the DNA TGTGCCAGCAGTTCTACAGGGATGGCCTACGAGCAGTACTTC.

The chain is built from TRBV24-1 and TRBJ1-1; D is perhaps TRBD1 (6 bases). Trimming left V 10 bases short and J 6 bases short, with 17 bases between. The length of the CDR3 is 13 residues. CDR1 is KGHDR and CDR2 is SFDVKD in the germline V gene. The CDR3 bases are TGTGCCACTTCGGGACACCCCTACGCTGAAGCTTTCTTT. It translates to CATSGHPYAEAFF.

The gene calls are TRBV6-5 and TRBJ2-7; 9 bases are a match to TRBD1. The CDR3 loop spans 14 amino acids. J gave up 5 bases and V 6 bases, and 8 bases lay outside the gene matches. Germline assignment: CDR1 MNHEY and CDR2 SVGAGI. CDR3 coding DNA: TGTGCCAGCAGAGACGGGACAGGGCCCCACGAGCAGTACTTC. Its protein product is CASRDGTGPHEQYF.

V usage is TRBV6-1 and J usage is TRBJ1-4, with D unresolved. Per the germline V gene, CDR1 is MNHNS and CDR2 is SASEGT. V lost 1 base to trimming and J lost 11 bases, with 5 bases between them. CDR3 length: 11 residues. Here the CDR3 DNA reads TGTGCCAGCAGTGAAGGAGGGAAACTGTTTTTT. Protein sequence: CASSEGGKLFF.

The J gene is TRBJ1-4, the V gene TRBV30; possible D gene TRBD1, 5 bases. Germline V gives CDR1 GTSNPN, CDR2 SVGIG (reference sequence). The CDR3 has 14 residues. The V and J ends lost 3 bases and 8 bases respectively, with 16 bases between them. Here the CDR3 reads CAWRRQGTEEKLFF. The CDR3, as DNA: TGTGCCTGGAGGCGCCAGGGTACAGAGGAAAAACTGTTTTTT.

The chain's CDR3 is CASSLGTGELFF. The CDR3 DNA follows: TGTGCCAGCAGCCTCGGGACCGGGGAGCTGTTTTTT. The chain is built from TRBV12-3 or TRBV12-4 and TRBJ2-2, with D uncertain. The CDR3 covers 12 residues. The germline V and J ends were trimmed by 6 bases and 5 bases, with 7 bases remaining between them.

The chain carries TRBV11-2 and TRBJ2-2; possible D gene TRBD1, 6 bases. This CDR3 region has 17 residues. Germline lookup yields CDR1 SGHAT and CDR2 FQNNGV. The ends were cut back, 1 base at V and 3 bases at J, with 15 bases in the middle. The CDR3 protein is CASSLALSEGDTGELFF. CDR3 in DNA: TGTGCCAGCAGCTTAGCGCTCTCCGAGGGGGACACCGGGGAGCTGTTTTTT.

The chain recombines TRBV6-6 with TRBJ1-2, with no clear D. Per germline, CDR1 MNHNY and CDR2 SVGAGI (reference sequence). The CDR3 spans 14 residues. V was cut by 1 base and J by 8 bases, with 14 bases left in between. The CDR3 nucleotides read TGTGCCAGCAGTTACTTCCCCGGGAATGACGGCTACACCTTC. It encodes CASSYFPGNDGYTF.

The chain employs TRBV10-3 and TRBJ2-3, with D unresolved. Germline V gene lookup returns CDR1 ENHRY and CDR2 SYGVKD. CDR3 length: 11 amino acids. Trimming shortened V by 4 bases and J by 5 bases, and 4 bases separated the two germline ends. The CDR3 spells CAISVGDTQYF. The CDR3 DNA reads as TGTGCCATCAGTGTCGGAGATACGCAGTATTTT.

The J gene is TRBJ2-7, the V gene TRBV18; D unresolved. Trimming removed 5 bases from V and 4 bases from J, with 12 bases in between. The CDR3 consists of 13 residues. Per the germline V gene, CDR1 is KGHSH and CDR2 is LQKENI. CDR3 sequence (DNA): TGTGCCAGCTCAGAGGAGATTGGGTACGAGCAGTACTTC. This codes for CASSEEIGYEQYF.

This clone has just one count. The chain joins TRBV5-6 to TRBJ1-2; no reliable D call. CDR3 length: 12 residues. Germline loops: CDR1 SGHDT, CDR2 YYEEEE. V lost 0 bases and J 7 bases, leaving 7 bases between the germline ends. Here the CDR3 DNA reads TGTGCCAGCAGCTTGGAGCTAGGTGGCTACACCTTC. Its translation: CASSLELGGYTF.

V and J are TRBV30 and TRBJ2-1, with TRBD2 matching 11 bases. Germline lookup yields CDR1 GTSNPN and CDR2 SVGIG (reference sequence). V shed 5 bases and J 10 bases; nucleotides not matched to a gene: 4. There are 12 residues in the CDR3. CDR3 protein: CAWGGLADEQFF. The CDR3 DNA sequence: TGTGCCTGGGGGGGACTAGCGGACGAGCAGTTCTTC.

This chain joins TRBV4-1 and TRBJ2-1; a possible D gene is TRBD1 (6 bases). The CDR3 consists of 17 residues. Germline CDR1 MGHRA, CDR2 YSYEKL. Trimming took off 4 bases at V and 7 bases at J, with 23 bases between the two ends. The CDR3 DNA reads TGCGCCAGCAGCCCAGGGGCCCGGGGAGCATCAAGGAATGAGCAGTTCTTC. Translation: CASSPGARGASRNEQFF.

The chain combines TRBV6-5 with TRBJ2-3, with 9 bases matching TRBD2. Germline CDR1 is MNHEY and CDR2 is SVGAGI. This CDR3 comprises 14 residues. V was clipped by 7 bases and J by 5 bases; unmatched bases: 7. CDR3 in DNA: TGTGCCAGCAAAATAGCGGGGGAGGGAGATACGCAGTATTTT. Translating gives CASKIAGEGDTQYF.

The chain is built from TRBV9 and TRBJ2-1; tentative D call: TRBD1 (5 bases). The germline V and J ends were trimmed by 3 bases and 7 bases, with 20 bases remaining between them. The CDR3 extends over 16 amino acids. CDR1 SGDLS and CDR2 YYNGEE come from the germline V gene. CDR3 protein: CASSDLIAGSKNEQFF. In nucleotides, the CDR3 is TGTGCCAGCAGCGACTTAATAGCAGGGTCGAAGAATGAGCAGTTCTTC.

This clone appeared once. The CDR3 DNA follows: TGTGCCAGCAGTTTATACCTACAAGAGACCCAGTACTTC. This translates into CASSLYLQETQYF. The chain has TRBV27 and TRBJ2-5; D is unresolved. The CDR3 sequence is 13 residues long. Germline CDR1 MNHEY, CDR2 SMNVEV (reference sequence). V lost 1 base to trimming and J lost 2 bases, with 5 bases between them.

This clone has just one count. The chain uses TRBV9 and TRBJ1-1; D call uncertain. Per germline, CDR1 SGDLS and CDR2 YYNGEE. Trimming removed 4 bases at V and 4 bases at J, with 14 bases between. CDR3 size: 14 residues. CDR3 amino acids: CASSPHSRGTEAFF. As DNA, the CDR3 is TGTGCCAGCAGCCCCCACTCTCGGGGCACTGAAGCTTTCTTT. The full variable domain, in which reference TRBV9 and TRBJ1-1 provide the parts outside the CDR3, is DSGVTQTPKHLITATGQRVTLRCSPRSGDLSVYWYQQSLDQGLQFLIQYYNGEERAKGNILERFSAQQFPDLHSELNLSSLELGDSALYFCASSPHSRGTEAFFGQGTRLTVV.

The chain couples TRBV11-1 to TRBJ1-2; no clear D. V dropped 3 bases and J dropped 3 bases, with 8 bases sitting between them. The germline V gene encodes CDR1 SGHAT and CDR2 FQDESV (reference sequence). There are 13 residues in the CDR3. For the CDR3, the DNA is TGTGCCAGCAGCTTGGCCAACCACTATGGCTACACCTTC. It codes for CASSLANHYGYTF. The whole variable domain, remainder taken from reference TRBV11-1 and TRBJ1-2, is EAEVAQSPRYKITEKSQAVAFWCDPISGHATLYWYRQILGQGPELLVQFQDESVVDDSQLPKDRFSAERLKGVDSTLKIQPAELGDSAMYLCASSLANHYGYTFGSGTRLTVV.

This clone appeared a single time. The chain combines TRBV11-1 with TRBJ2-7; 9 positions agree with TRBD1. The length of the CDR3 is 14 residues. Germline V gene data show CDR1 as SGHAT and CDR2 as FQDESV (reference sequence). J gave up 5 bases and V 6 bases, and 8 bases lay outside the gene matches. CDR3 coding DNA: TGTGCCAGCAGTCGGCCCGGGACAGGGAACGAGCAGTACTTC. The encoded protein is CASSRPGTGNEQYF. The entire variable domain, with the rest obtained from reference TRBV11-1 and TRBJ2-7, is as follows: EAEVAQSPRYKITEKSQAVAFWCDPISGHATLYWYRQILGQGPELLVQFQDESVVDDSQLPKDRFSAERLKGVDSTLKIQPAELGDSAMYLCASSRPGTGNEQYFGPGTRLTVT.

J is TRBJ1-2 and V is TRBV30; D is unresolved. The CDR3 is 12 residues long. The V gene's germline CDR1 is GTSNPN and CDR2 SVGIG (reference sequence). Trimming stripped 2 bases from V and 8 bases from J, with 12 bases between. As DNA, the CDR3 is TGTGCCTGGAGTTCGGGAGTCTACGGCTACACCTTC. Protein: CAWSSGVYGYTF.

This chain's CDR3 is CSVGGGPGNEKLFF. Written as DNA, the CDR3 is TGCAGCGTCGGCGGGGGGCCTGGTAATGAAAAACTGTTTTTT. This chain links TRBV29-1 with TRBJ1-4; weak D call: TRBD1 (6 bases). The germline V gene encodes CDR1 SQVTM and CDR2 ANQGSEA. The V end lost 6 bases, the J end lost 4 bases, and 15 bases lay between the germline ends. This CDR3 is built from 14 residues.

V is TRBV5-4 and J is TRBJ1-6, with TRBD1 as a possible D gene (6 bases). The CDR3 loop spans 15 amino acids. Germline V gives CDR1 SGHNT, CDR2 YYREEE (reference sequence). Trimming removed 3 bases from V and 3 bases from J, with 10 bases in between. CDR3 region: CASSSAGVYNSPLHF. For the CDR3, the DNA is TGTGCCAGCAGCTCAGCAGGGGTCTATAATTCACCCCTCCACTTT. The variable domain in full, with the rest retrieved from reference TRBV5-4 and TRBJ1-6, is ETGVTQSPTHLIKTRGQQVTLRCSSQSGHNTVSWYQQALGQGPQFIFQYYREEENGRGNFPPRFSGLQFPNYSSELNVNALELDDSALYLCASSSAGVYNSPLHFGNGTRLTVT.

V gene TRBV28 combines with J gene TRBJ1-6; 9 bases align to TRBD1. CDR3 length: 12 residues. The V segment lost 7 bases and the J segment 14 bases; nucleotides outside the gene matches: 6. The germline V gene has CDR1 MDHEN and CDR2 SYDVKM. CDR3 DNA sequence: TGTGCCAGCACAACAGGGGGCGCGGCCCTCCACTTT. It encodes CASTTGGAALHF.